This T cell receptor beta chain stems from a study of T-cell reconstitution after alpha-beta-depleted transplantation in children. Findings and caveats of the study: Newly generated T cells supplied most T-cell counts and diversity one year post-transplant.

This clonotype has ten or more counts. Its antigen remains unknown. Preparing the TCRbeta library involved the use of unique molecular identifiers. TCRdb reanalysed the PCR reads using MiXCR and keeps one entry per CDR3 protein. The table shows about 300,000 distinct CDR3 sequences, with roughly 8.2% occurring only once. In germline, CDR1 is SNHLY, CDR2 FYNNEI. The CDR3 extends over 13 amino acids. Trimming left V 6 bases short and J 5 bases short, with 14 bases between. The clonotype was recovered from a female patient aged 2-10 years who had a stem cell transplant for Fanconi anemia, so the T cells may come from the graft donor. This specimen consisted of peripheral blood, obtained 360 days after TCRalphabeta/CD19-depleted stem cell transplant. The J gene is TRBJ2-7, the V gene TRBV2, with D possibly being TRBD1 or TRBD2 (5 bases each). The CDR3 DNA reads TGTGCCAGCAGACCGGGACGGGGTCACGAGCAGTACTTC. Residues: CASRPGRGHEQYF. The variable domain in full, completed from reference TRBV2 and TRBJ2-7, reads EPEVTQTPSHQVTQMGQEVILRCVPISNHLYFYWYRQILGQKVEFLVSFYNNEISEKSEIFDDQFSVERPDGSNFTLKIRSTKLEDSAMYFCASRPGRGHEQYFGPGTRLTVT.